One sample yielded the 24 T cell receptor beta chains listed below, sequenced in a study of T cell responses to AZD1222 COVID-19 vaccine. Produced via immunoSEQ multiplex PCR; TCRdb's table is partial and in-frame only. The sample has about 100,000 clones; 87% are singletons. The sample consisted of peripheral blood, taken 28 days after the second AZD1222 dose. Receptors were obtained from an adult who received the AZD1222 COVID-19 vaccine.

This clone was found once. CDR3 bases: TGTGCCAGCTCACCATACCGGGAGACGAATGAAAAACTGTTTTTT. Amino acid sequence: CASSPYRETNEKLFF. The chain couples TRBV18 to TRBJ1-4; D is unresolved. Trimming removed 2 bases from V and 5 bases from J, with 12 bases in between. Per germline, CDR1 KGHSH and CDR2 LQKENI. The CDR3 is made up of 15 amino acids.

The chain is built from TRBV4-2 and TRBJ1-2; D gene unclear. Germline V gene data show CDR1 as LGHNA and CDR2 as YNFKEQ. V was shortened by 0 bases and J by 0 bases, with 11 bases between the two germline ends. This CDR3 contains 16 residues. In DNA form, the CDR3 reads TGTGCCAGCAGCCAAGATCGGACCAGAGCTAACTATGGCTACACCTTC. Amino acid sequence: CASSQDRTRANYGYTF.

The chain carries TRBV5-1 and TRBJ1-2; D possibly corresponds to TRBD1 (6 bases). The CDR3 loop spans 14 amino acids. Germline V CDR1 and CDR2: SGHRS, YFSETQ. V shed 0 bases and J shed 7 bases, with 13 bases lying between them. CDR3 sequence reads: CASSLDGGVGGYTF. For the CDR3, the DNA is TGCGCCAGCAGCTTGGACGGGGGCGTGGGTGGCTACACCTTC. Complete variable domain (other parts from reference TRBV5-1 and TRBJ1-2): KAGVTQTPRYLIKTRGQQVTLSCSPISGHRSVSWYQQTPGQGLQFLFEYFSETQRNKGNFPGRFSGRQFSNSRSEMNVSTLELGDSALYLCASSLDGGVGGYTFGSGTRLTVV.

This clone was observed a handful of times. The chain combines TRBV12-3 or TRBV12-4 with TRBJ2-7; no reliable D call. V lost 1 base to trimming and J lost 6 bases, with 7 bases between them. This CDR3 is 12 amino acids long. The CDR3 DNA sequence: TGTGCCAGCAGTTTAGGGCCTCCCGAGCAGTACTTC. Translating it yields CASSLGPPEQYF.

V is TRBV5-1 and J is TRBJ1-5; 10 nucleotides line up with TRBD1. The CDR3 loop spans 14 amino acids. Germline assignment: CDR1 SGHRS and CDR2 YFSETQ. V was pared by 4 bases and J by 7 bases, with 5 bases of the junction left unmatched. The CDR3 DNA reads TGCGCCAGCAGCATAGGGACAGGGGAACAGCCCCAGCATTTT. Its translation is CASSIGTGEQPQHF.

The chain has TRBV7-2 and TRBJ1-1; the D is unclear. Germline-derived CDR1 and CDR2 are SGHTA and FQGNSA. The CDR3 runs 13 residues. Trimming took off 5 bases at V and 3 bases at J, with 10 bases between the two ends. The CDR3 bases are TGTGCCAGCAGCCCGGCCCTGCACACTGAAGCTTTCTTT. It yields the protein CASSPALHTEAFF. The full variable domain, rest sourced from reference TRBV7-2 and TRBJ1-1, is GAGVSQSPSNKVTEKGKDVELRCDPISGHTALYWYRQSLGQGLEFLIYFQGNSAPDKSGLPSDRFSAERTGGSVSTLTIQRTQQEDSAVYLCASSPALHTEAFFGQGTRLTVV.

The rearrangement links TRBV5-1 to TRBJ2-7; TRBD2 agrees at 7 bases. The CDR3 totals 15 residues. The V and J ends lost 4 bases and 0 bases, in that order; junction bases with no gene match: 7. Per the germline V gene, CDR1 is SGHRS and CDR2 is YFSETQ. The CDR3 region has the DNA TGCGCCAGCAGCCCCCATGGGGGGGGCTCCTACGAGCAGTACTTC. Translating it yields CASSPHGGGSYEQYF.

The count of this clone is one. This chain connects TRBV5-1 to TRBJ1-1; 10 bases match TRBD1. Unmatched junction bases numbered 6, after V lost 2 bases and J lost 5 bases. Germline lookup yields CDR1 SGHRS and CDR2 YFSETQ. The CDR3 covers 15 residues. In DNA form, the CDR3 reads TGCGCCAGCAGCTTCCAAGGACAGGGGGGGACTGAAGCTTTCTTT. Its translation is CASSFQGQGGTEAFF.

The chain combines TRBV5-8 with TRBJ1-3; 10 bases line up with TRBD1. J was trimmed by 0 bases and V by 2 bases; bases with no gene match: 2. The CDR3 consists of 16 residues. From germline, CDR1 is SGHTS and CDR2 YDEGEE. The chain's CDR3 is CASSFDRGPSGNTIYF. The CDR3 coding sequence is TGTGCCAGCAGCTTTGACAGGGGGCCCTCTGGAAACACCATATATTTT.

The chain links TRBV7-8 to TRBJ2-5; the D call may be TRBD1 or TRBD2 (5 bases each). V lost 0 bases and J 2 bases, leaving 13 bases between the germline ends. Germline V gives CDR1 SGHVS, CDR2 FQNEAQ. There are 16 residues in the CDR3. Written as DNA, the CDR3 is TGTGCCAGCAGCTTAGCCGGGGCTTCAGGACAAGAGACCCAGTACTTC. This codes for CASSLAGASGQETQYF.

The chain joins TRBV20-1 to TRBJ2-3; D unclear. This CDR3 spans 11 amino acids. The germline CDR1 and CDR2 sequences are DFQATT and SNEGSKA (reference sequence). With 3 bases removed from V and 4 bases from J, the gap between germline ends came to 5 bases. CDR3 protein: CSARIADTQYF. The CDR3 DNA reads as TGCAGTGCTAGGATCGCAGATACGCAGTATTTT.

This clone was found once. The chain is built from TRBV5-8 and TRBJ1-5, with 8 positions matching TRBD1. The CDR3 runs to 15 residues. J was trimmed by 2 bases and V by 6 bases; bases with no gene match: 7. Germline loops: CDR1 SGHTS, CDR2 YDEGEE. As DNA, the CDR3 is TGTGCCAGCACCTTAGACAGGGGTCGCAATCAGCCCCAGCATTTT. Protein sequence: CASTLDRGRNQPQHF. Based on the CDR3 plus reference TRBV5-8 and TRBJ1-5, the full variable domain is EAGVTQSPTHLIKTRGQQATLRCSPISGHTSVYWYQQALGLGLQFLLWYDEGEERNRGNFPPRFSGRQFPNYSSELNVNALELEDSALYLCASTLDRGRNQPQHFGDGTRLSIL.

The chain couples TRBV3-1 (or the pseudogene TRBV3-2) to TRBJ2-3, with D perhaps matching TRBD2 (6 bases). This CDR3 has 16 residues. Germline lookup yields CDR1 LGHDT and CDR2 YNNKEL (reference sequence). Trimming pared 4 bases from V and 2 bases from J, leaving 16 bases between. This CDR3 is CASSPLGLPSTDTQYF. The DNA of the CDR3 is TGTGCCAGCAGCCCCCTAGGACTACCTTCCACAGATACGCAGTATTTT.

V is TRBV4-2 and J is TRBJ2-1; D perhaps matches TRBD1 (6 bases). Germline-derived CDR1 and CDR2 are LGHNA and YNFKEQ. The CDR3 runs 15 residues. Trimming cost V 0 bases and J 8 bases, with 14 bases left between them. The CDR3, as DNA: TGTGCCAGCAGCCAAGAAGAAGGGGGTATCGATGAGCAGTTCTTC. It codes for CASSQEEGGIDEQFF.

V usage is TRBV9 and J usage is TRBJ2-2, with TRBD1 matching over 7 bases. The V segment lost 7 bases and the J segment 4 bases; nucleotides outside the gene matches: 4. Germline V gene sequence: CDR1 SGDLS, CDR2 YYNGEE. The CDR3 has 13 residues. CDR3 loop: CASLGGITGELFF. The CDR3 region has the DNA TGTGCCAGCCTAGGGGGCATCACCGGGGAGCTGTTTTTT.

The chain links TRBV29-1 to TRBJ2-2; D may be TRBD2 (5 bases). The V and J ends lost 5 bases and 5 bases respectively, with 18 bases between them. Germline-derived CDR1 and CDR2 are SQVTM and ANQGSEA. The CDR3 is made up of 15 amino acids. CDR3 in amino acids: CSVSHRTPQTGELFF. The CDR3 DNA is TGCAGCGTTTCTCATCGGACTCCTCAGACCGGGGAGCTGTTTTTT.

This clone was picked up one time. This sequence joins TRBV27 and TRBJ2-1; D could derive from TRBD1 or TRBD2 (5 bases each). The CDR3 extends over 14 amino acids. Germline CDR1 and CDR2: MNHEY and SMNVEV (reference sequence). V lost 6 bases, J lost 3 bases, and 12 bases lay in between. CDR3 protein: CASSWRGVYNEQFF. The CDR3 region has the DNA TGTGCCAGCAGCTGGAGAGGGGTCTACAATGAGCAGTTCTTC.

This clone was found once. The genes are TRBV5-4 and TRBJ2-3, with TRBD2 matching 9 bases. The CDR3 runs 14 residues. Germline V gene sequence: CDR1 SGHNT, CDR2 YYREEE (reference sequence). Germline trimming cut 6 bases from V and 2 bases from J; bases unmatched to any gene: 4. CDR3 DNA sequence: TGTGCCAGCACCAGGACTAGCGACACAGATACGCAGTATTTT. This sequence encodes CASTRTSDTDTQYF. Looking up the rest from reference TRBV5-4 and TRBJ2-3 gives the full variable domain: ETGVTQSPTHLIKTRGQQVTLRCSSQSGHNTVSWYQQALGQGPQFIFQYYREEENGRGNFPPRFSGLQFPNYSSELNVNALELDDSALYLCASTRTSDTDTQYFGPGTRLTVL.

V is TRBV5-4 and J is TRBJ1-2, with TRBD1 matching 8 bases. The CDR3 loop spans 14 amino acids. The J segment lost 8 bases and the V segment lost 5 bases, leaving 11 bases of the junction unmatched. Per germline, CDR1 SGHNT and CDR2 YYREEE (reference sequence). The CDR3 reads CASRGTGRGGGYTF. The DNA for the CDR3 is TGTGCCAGCAGAGGGACAGGTAGAGGTGGAGGCTACACCTTC.

V usage is TRBV9 and J usage is TRBJ1-3; D gene ambiguous. V lost 4 bases to trimming and J lost 6 bases, with 5 bases between them. The CDR3 sequence is 11 residues long. Germline V gene lookup returns CDR1 SGDLS and CDR2 YYNGEE. CDR3 in amino acids: CASSRQNTIYF. Here the CDR3 DNA reads TGTGCCAGCAGCCGTCAAAACACCATATATTTT.

In its sample, this clone was seen once. This chain joins TRBV9 and TRBJ2-3; D is uncertain. Germline CDR1 reads SGDLS; CDR2 reads YYNGEE. The CDR3 totals 14 residues. Trimming removed 4 bases at V and 6 bases at J, with 15 bases between. CDR3 coding DNA: TGTGCCAGCAGCCCAGACTCCGTGGGGGATACGCAGTATTTT. Translated: CASSPDSVGDTQYF.

V is TRBV7-9 and J is TRBJ1-2; no clear D gene. The germline V gene encodes CDR1 SEHNR and CDR2 FQNEAQ (reference sequence). The CDR3 sequence is 14 residues long. The V and J ends lost 1 base and 0 bases respectively, with 6 bases between them. DNA of the CDR3: TGTGCCAGCAGCTTAGGAGGAGCTAACTATGGCTACACCTTC. This sequence encodes CASSLGGANYGYTF.

The chain uses TRBV28 and TRBJ2-4; TRBD1 matches at 7 bases. The CDR3 is 16 residues long. The junction had 15 bases not matched to a gene; V was cut back by 10 bases and J by 3 bases. Germline CDR1 MDHEN, CDR2 SYDVKM. The CDR3 DNA sequence: TGTGCCATCCTCTCCCGCACAGGGGTCGGCAAAAACATTCAGTACTTC. Translated, it gives CAILSRTGVGKNIQYF. The variable domain in full, with the rest retrieved from reference TRBV28 and TRBJ2-4, is DVKVTQSSRYLVKRTGEKVFLECVQDMDHENMFWYRQDPGLGLRLIYFSYDVKMKEKGDIPEGYSVSREKKERFSLILESASTNQTSMYLCAILSRTGVGKNIQYFGAGTRLSVL.

In this sample, this clone turned up a few times. This chain connects TRBV9 to TRBJ2-7; D uncertain. The V and J ends lost 0 bases and 2 bases respectively, with 9 bases between them. The germline V gene encodes CDR1 SGDLS and CDR2 YYNGEE. The CDR3 runs 14 residues. DNA for the CDR3: TGTGCCAGCAGCGTAGTGTCAGAAACCTACGAGCAGTACTTC. Translation: CASSVVSETYEQYF.